This TCR beta chain is drawn from a study of CD8 T cells in ankylosing spondylitis (dated by TCRdb to about 2017). For the wider study: The study profiled T cell receptor beta repertoires in healthy donors and ankylosing spondylitis patients to find disease-linked TCR variants. The full study cohort comprised around 25 ankylosing spondylitis patients and roughly 100 healthy donors. Samples of peripheral blood were taken, and for ankylosing spondylitis patients, synovial fluid was collected as well.

These reads were obtained on an Illumina HiSeq 2500. TCR beta libraries were prepared by quantitative 5'-RACE with molecular barcodes. Regarding the original processing steps: A new computational method, built on a probabilistic model of VDJ rearrangement, was used to identify disease-linked TCR variants. TCRdb reworked the public reads: Q25 trimming with fastp, MiXCR clone assembly, productive beta chains retained. CDR3 protein sequences are deduplicated, and each keeps its most common genes and DNA. TCRdb, not the authors, supplied the V and J calls. The sample table lists about 200,000 distinct CDR3 sequences, 10% to 15% of them with a count of one. Jointly, the top ten make up approximately 15% of the sample. Note on this clonotype: Its recognized antigen is unknown. Per-nucleotide qualities are absent, and no much larger clonotype sits a single base away.

General findings and caveats noted by the study authors: A CD8+ phenotype was shown by the disease-linked clones, which were found at relatively low frequencies in peripheral blood. According to the report, matched synovial fluid samples from ankylosing spondylitis patients were significantly enriched for the disease-linked clones. Some of the motif variants had been reported before in the synovial fluid and blood of reactive arthritis patients, a finding that suggests common disease-initiation mechanisms. Blood from ankylosing spondylitis patients appeared to be characterized by a TCR beta motif made up of seven or eight highly homologous amino acid variants.

This TCR came from a male donor with ankylosing spondylitis or in good health (not recorded which). The material sequenced was blood, either unsorted or a sorted T cell fraction (not recorded which).

The base sequence is TGTGCCAGCAGCTTAAATCTTCCGGAGACCCAGTACTTC. It specifies CASSLNLPETQYF. Recombination linked TRBV7-6 to TRBJ2-5, with the D segment identity uncertain. Relative to germline, V is 2 bases shorter and J is 5 bases shorter, with 9 bases between their ends. Looking up the germline V gene yields CDR1 SGHVS and CDR2 FNYEAQ. The CDR3 measures 13 amino acids from cysteine to phenylalanine. The read is trimmed to its CDR3 DNA, 39 bases read in frame from base 1. The full variable domain, completed from the reference TRBV7-6 and TRBJ2-5 proteins outside the CDR3, reads GAGVSQSPRYKVTKRGQDVALRCDPISGHVSLYWYRQALGQGPEFLTYFNYEAQQDKSGLPNDRFSAERPEGSISTLTIQRTEQRDSAMYRCASSLNLPETQYFGPGTRLLVL.